Sequencing of this TCR beta chain was carried out in a study of cytomegalovirus exposure and HLA in healthy donors. Generated by immunoSEQ multiplex PCR, the TCRdb table keeps only in-frame clones and is missing some. Among around 400,000 clones listed, roughly 89% were seen once. General study results and limits: A list of about 160 TCR beta chains associated with cytomegalovirus was given. The study found most TCR sequences rare, yet found some public TCRs in many donors.

The approximately 120-subject validation cohort, separate from the 666-subject first cohort, included the donors. With regard to this clone: Antigen: not known.

The receptor comes from a woman under 30 in good health and CMV-seronegative. Sequencing was carried out using PBMCs.

Here the CDR3 DNA reads TGTGCCAGTAGTAAGACTAGCGGGGGGGTCTACAATGAGCAGTTCTTC. Translation: CASSKTSGGVYNEQFF. This sequence joins TRBV19 and TRBJ2-1; 14 bases match TRBD2. This CDR3 has 16 residues. Looked up from germline, CDR1 is LNHDA and CDR2 is SQIVND (reference sequence). V lost 4 bases and J lost 3; bases outside the gene matches: 2.